Following are 19 T cell receptor beta chains from one sample sequenced in a study of T cell repertoires in cytomegalovirus infection. One entry per CDR3 protein, called by TCRdb with MiXCR from the reads. Found here are some 480,000 distinct CDR3 sequences, about 33% of them singletons; the top ten hold roughly 17%. Their cognate antigens are unknown. The sequencing used cultured PBMCs, collected from culture after CMV antigen stimulation. All receptors come from a human donor in good health (CMV status not recorded). Some clones in this sample may be carry-over from other donors' samples.

The rearrangement joins TRBV11-2 to TRBJ2-5; TRBD2 agrees at 9 bases. Germline V gene data show CDR1 as SGHAT and CDR2 as FQNNGV. This CDR3 spans 17 amino acids. The J segment lost 5 bases and the V segment lost 0 bases, leaving 10 bases of the junction unmatched. The CDR3 loop is CASSLDRWTSAVETQYF. CDR3 DNA sequence: TGTGCCAGCAGCTTAGATCGATGGACTAGCGCCGTGGAGACCCAGTACTTC. Full variable domain (remainder filled in from reference TRBV11-2 and TRBJ2-5): EAGVAQSPRYKIIEKRQSVAFWCNPISGHATLYWYQQILGQGPKLLIQFQNNGVVDDSQLPKDRFSAERLKGVDSTLKIQPAKLEDSAVYLCASSLDRWTSAVETQYFGPGTRLLVL.

DNA of the CDR3: TGTGCCAGCAGCGACCGTTCAGCCTCCTACAATGAGCAGTTCTTC. Translated: CASSDRSASYNEQFF. This chain links TRBV7-2 with TRBJ2-1; D call uncertain. The V end was cut by 5 bases, the J end by 0 bases, with 11 bases between. Germline V gene data show CDR1 as SGHTA and CDR2 as FQGNSA. The CDR3 is made up of 15 amino acids.

This chain uses TRBV11-2 with TRBJ2-7, with a tentative D call TRBD1 (5 bases). This CDR3 has 15 amino acids. Trimming left V 0 bases short and J 2 bases short, with 11 bases between. CDR1 and CDR2 from the germline V gene are SGHAT and FQNNGV. DNA for the CDR3: TGTGCCAGCAGCTTAGATCTTATGGGGCCCTACGAGCAGTACGTC. This sequence encodes CASSLDLMGPYEQYV.

J is TRBJ2-2 and V is TRBV7-8; D perhaps matches TRBD2 (5 bases). V was shortened by 8 bases and J by 2 bases, with 9 bases between the two germline ends. CDR3 size: 13 residues. Germline V CDR1 and CDR2: SGHVS, FQNEAQ. CDR3 loop: CASRGANTGELFF. In DNA, the CDR3 is TGTGCCAGCCGGGGAGCAAACACCGGGGAGCTGTTTTTT.

The chain couples TRBV6-1 to TRBJ1-3; D is perhaps TRBD1 (5 bases). The V end was cut by 6 bases, the J end by 0 bases, with 15 bases between. CDR1 and CDR2 (germline): MNHNS, SASEGT. The CDR3 contains 16 residues. CDR3 region: CASRKPTDSSGNTIYF. In DNA form, the CDR3 reads TGTGCCAGCAGAAAACCGACAGACAGCTCTGGAAACACCATATATTTT.

The rearrangement links TRBV7-2 to TRBJ2-1, with D unclear. The CDR3 spans 14 residues. Trimming removed 4 bases at V and 6 bases at J, with 13 bases between. Looked up from germline, CDR1 is SGHTA and CDR2 is FQGNSA. CDR3 coding DNA: TGTGCCAGCAGCTCCATAAGTTGGAGCAATGAGCAGTTCTTC. Encoded protein: CASSSISWSNEQFF.

This clonotype was seen a few times. The chain employs TRBV18 and TRBJ2-7; no definite D call. The CDR3 has 15 residues. Germline loops: CDR1 KGHSH, CDR2 LQKENI. V was trimmed by 0 bases and J by 5 bases, leaving 14 bases between them. CDR3 amino acids: CASSPPQGGWNEQYF. In nucleotides, the CDR3 is TGTGCCAGCTCACCACCGCAAGGTGGGTGGAACGAGCAGTACTTC.

The chain has TRBV28 and TRBJ1-1, with 9 bases fitting TRBD1. The CDR3 contains 15 residues. Germline V gene lookup returns CDR1 MDHEN and CDR2 SYDVKM. V lost 6 bases and J lost 0; bases outside the gene matches: 5. This CDR3 is CASRSYRGLNTEAFF. As DNA, the CDR3 is TGTGCCAGCAGGTCATACAGGGGGCTGAACACTGAAGCTTTCTTT.

The V call is TRBV7-9, the J call TRBJ2-7, with D tentatively TRBD1 (5 bases). V was pared by 0 bases and J by 6 bases, with 9 bases between. This CDR3 comprises 13 residues. The V gene's germline CDR1 is SEHNR and CDR2 FQNEAQ (reference sequence). The CDR3 DNA reads TGTGCCAGCAGCTTAGCCCCAGGGCCCGAGCAGTACTTC. The encoded protein is CASSLAPGPEQYF.

In its sample, this clonotype was seen a few times. V gene TRBV11-2 combines with J gene TRBJ1-4; 9 bases map to TRBD1. The length of the CDR3 is 15 residues. Germline trimming cut 4 bases from V and 8 bases from J; bases unmatched to any gene: 8. The germline gives CDR1 SGHAT, CDR2 FQNNGV. The CDR3 protein is CASSSIQGAYEKLFF. CDR3 DNA sequence: TGTGCCAGCAGCTCCATACAGGGGGCTTACGAAAAACTGTTTTTT.

This clonotype was observed many times. This rearrangement joins TRBV12-3 or TRBV12-4 to TRBJ1-1; D remains unclear. The CDR3 consists of 12 residues. Between the trimmed V and J ends, which lost 6 bases and 5 bases, there was a span of 10 bases. CDR3 in DNA: TGTGCCAGCAGCTTATCTGGGACTGAAGCTTTCTTT. The encoded protein is CASSLSGTEAFF.

In its sample, this clonotype was seen many times. The chain employs TRBV7-2 and TRBJ2-1, with D tentatively TRBD1 (6 bases). The CDR3 has 18 amino acids. The V gene's germline CDR1 is SGHTA and CDR2 FQGNSA. V lost 5 bases, J lost 0 bases, and 20 bases lay in between. DNA for the CDR3: TGTGCCAGCAGCGTCAAATGGGGGACACCAAGCTCCTACAATGAGCAGTTCTTC. As protein: CASSVKWGTPSSYNEQFF. The full variable domain, with the rest looked up from reference TRBV7-2 and TRBJ2-1, is GAGVSQSPSNKVTEKGKDVELRCDPISGHTALYWYRQSLGQGLEFLIYFQGNSAPDKSGLPSDRFSAERTGGSVSTLTIQRTQQEDSAVYLCASSVKWGTPSSYNEQFFGPGTRLTVL.

The rearrangement links TRBV12-3 or TRBV12-4 to TRBJ2-3, with 7 bases aligning to TRBD2. The CDR3 contains 16 residues. Trimming cost V 4 bases and J 2 bases; bases outside gene matches: 9. The CDR3 loop is CASSSLWGGDTDTQYF. The CDR3 region has the DNA TGTGCCAGCAGTTCACTCTGGGGGGGGGACACAGATACGCAGTATTTT.

The chain has TRBV11-3 and TRBJ2-2; 15 positions match TRBD2. The CDR3 covers 20 residues. The trim removed 4 bases at V and 7 bases at J, leaving 16 bases unmatched. CDR1 and CDR2 from the germline V gene are SGHNT and YENEEA. The CDR3 here is CASSSASRTSGRASNGELFF. CDR3 DNA sequence: TGTGCCAGCAGCTCAGCTTCCAGGACTAGCGGGAGGGCCTCGAACGGGGAGCTGTTTTTT.

The chain couples TRBV20-1 to TRBJ2-7; D may be TRBD1 or TRBD2 (5 bases each). Germline-derived CDR1 and CDR2 are DFQATT and SNEGSKA (reference sequence). There are 13 residues in the CDR3. V was shortened by 5 bases and J by 3 bases, with 14 bases between the two germline ends. The chain's CDR3 is CSAGRGRGYEQYF. CDR3 DNA: TGCAGTGCTGGCCGGGGACGTGGCTACGAGCAGTACTTC.

The rearrangement uses TRBV2 and TRBJ2-2; 8 bases fit TRBD1. The CDR3 covers 14 residues. Germline CDR1 is SNHLY and CDR2 is FYNNEI. The J segment lost 8 bases and the V segment lost 6 bases, leaving 8 bases of the junction unmatched. CDR3 sequence: CASSQDRAKGELFF. CDR3 nucleotide sequence: TGTGCCAGCAGCCAGGACAGGGCCAAAGGGGAGCTGTTTTTT.

This clonotype was seen a few times. This sequence joins TRBV28 and TRBJ2-5, with TRBD1 matching 7 bases. The V and J ends lost 6 bases and 0 bases, in that order; junction bases with no gene match: 13. CDR3 length equals 17 residues. The germline V gene has CDR1 MDHEN and CDR2 SYDVKM. CDR3 sequence: CASSSDAPGTDQETQYF. The DNA of the CDR3 is TGTGCCAGCAGCTCAGACGCCCCCGGGACAGACCAAGAGACCCAGTACTTC.

This chain connects TRBV9 to TRBJ2-2; the D call may be TRBD1 or TRBD2 (5 bases each). CDR3 length equals 13 residues. Trimming stripped 6 bases from V and 7 bases from J, with 13 bases between. Germline CDR1 reads SGDLS; CDR2 reads YYNGEE. Here the CDR3 reads CASTQRGGGELFF. DNA of the CDR3: TGTGCCAGCACCCAGAGGGGTGGCGGGGAGCTGTTTTTT.

The rearrangement links TRBV6-2 or TRBV6-3 to TRBJ2-4; 12 bases fit TRBD2. V shed 6 bases and J 3 bases; nucleotides not matched to a gene: 9. The CDR3 is made up of 17 amino acids. Germline assignment: CDR1 MNHEY and CDR2 SVGEGT. For the CDR3, the DNA is TGTGCCAGCAGCCTAAGACTAGCGGGAGAGGACAAAAACATTCAGTACTTC. Amino acids: CASSLRLAGEDKNIQYF.